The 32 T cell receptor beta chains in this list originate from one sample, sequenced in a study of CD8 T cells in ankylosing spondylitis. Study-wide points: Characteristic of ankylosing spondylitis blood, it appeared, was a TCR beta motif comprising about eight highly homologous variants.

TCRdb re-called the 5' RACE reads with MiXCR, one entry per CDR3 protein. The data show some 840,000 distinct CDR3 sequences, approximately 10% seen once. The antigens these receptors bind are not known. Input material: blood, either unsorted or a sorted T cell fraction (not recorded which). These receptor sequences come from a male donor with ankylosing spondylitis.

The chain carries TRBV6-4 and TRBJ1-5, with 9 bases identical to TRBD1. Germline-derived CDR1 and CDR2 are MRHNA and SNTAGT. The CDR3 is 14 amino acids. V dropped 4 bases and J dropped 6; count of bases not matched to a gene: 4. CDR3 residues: CASSADRGIQPQHF. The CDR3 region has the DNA TGTGCCAGCAGTGCCGACAGGGGGATTCAGCCCCAGCATTTT.

The CDR3: CASRPGTLYNEQFF. DNA of the CDR3: TGTGCCAGCAGACCCGGGACACTTTACAATGAGCAGTTCTTC. This chain connects TRBV7-8 to TRBJ2-1; D is possibly TRBD1 (6 bases). Per germline, CDR1 SGHVS and CDR2 FQNEAQ. The V end was cut by 6 bases, the J end by 4 bases, with 13 bases between. The CDR3 contains 14 residues.

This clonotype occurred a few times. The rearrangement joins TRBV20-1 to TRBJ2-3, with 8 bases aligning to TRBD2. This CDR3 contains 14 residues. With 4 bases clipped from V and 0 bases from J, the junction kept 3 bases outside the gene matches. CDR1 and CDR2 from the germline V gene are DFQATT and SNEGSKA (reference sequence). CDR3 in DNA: TGCAGTGCTATGCGGGGGGCGAGCACAGATACGCAGTATTTT. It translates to CSAMRGASTDTQYF.

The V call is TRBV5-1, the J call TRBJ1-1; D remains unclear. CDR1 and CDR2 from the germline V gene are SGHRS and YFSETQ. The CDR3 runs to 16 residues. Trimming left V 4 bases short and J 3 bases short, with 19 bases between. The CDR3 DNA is TGCGCCAGCAGCGGAACGGACCTCGAGTGGGACACTGAAGCTTTCTTT. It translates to CASSGTDLEWDTEAFF.

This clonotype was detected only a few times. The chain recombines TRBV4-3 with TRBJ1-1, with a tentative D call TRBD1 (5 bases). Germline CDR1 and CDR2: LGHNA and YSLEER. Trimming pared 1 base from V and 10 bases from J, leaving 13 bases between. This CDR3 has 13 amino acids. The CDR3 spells CASSQARDSRAFF. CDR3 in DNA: TGCGCCAGCAGCCAAGCGAGGGACTCAAGAGCTTTCTTT.

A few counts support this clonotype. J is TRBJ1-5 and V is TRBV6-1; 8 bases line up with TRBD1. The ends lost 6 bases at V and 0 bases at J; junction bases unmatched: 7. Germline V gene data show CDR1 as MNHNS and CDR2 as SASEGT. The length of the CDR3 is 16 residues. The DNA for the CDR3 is TGTGCCAGCAGGAACGGACAGGGCTATAGCAATCAGCCCCAGCATTTT. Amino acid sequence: CASRNGQGYSNQPQHF.

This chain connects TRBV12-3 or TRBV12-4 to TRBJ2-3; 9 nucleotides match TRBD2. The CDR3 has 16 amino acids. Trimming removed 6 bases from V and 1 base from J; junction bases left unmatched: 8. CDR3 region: CASSTYRTSGTDTQYF. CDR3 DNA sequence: TGTGCCAGCAGCACCTACCGGACTAGCGGCACAGATACGCAGTATTTT.

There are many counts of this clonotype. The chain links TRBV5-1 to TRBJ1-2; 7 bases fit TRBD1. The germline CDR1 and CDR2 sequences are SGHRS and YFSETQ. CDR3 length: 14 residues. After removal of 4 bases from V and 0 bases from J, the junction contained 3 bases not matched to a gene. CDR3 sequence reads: CASSPGQPNYGYTF. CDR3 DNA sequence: TGCGCCAGCAGCCCGGGACAGCCTAACTATGGCTACACCTTC.

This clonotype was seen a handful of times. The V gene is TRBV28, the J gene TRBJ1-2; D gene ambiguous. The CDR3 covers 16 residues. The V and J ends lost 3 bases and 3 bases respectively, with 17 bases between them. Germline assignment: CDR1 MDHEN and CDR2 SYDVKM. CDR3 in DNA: TGTGCCAGCAGTTTTATCCCCCTGGTCGGGGACTATGGCTACACCTTC. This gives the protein CASSFIPLVGDYGYTF.

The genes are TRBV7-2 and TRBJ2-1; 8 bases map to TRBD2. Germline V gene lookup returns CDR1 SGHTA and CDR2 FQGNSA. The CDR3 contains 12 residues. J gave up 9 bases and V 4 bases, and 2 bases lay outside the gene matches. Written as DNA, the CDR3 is TGTGCCAGCAGCTACAGCGGGAGTGAGCAGTTCTTC. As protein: CASSYSGSEQFF.

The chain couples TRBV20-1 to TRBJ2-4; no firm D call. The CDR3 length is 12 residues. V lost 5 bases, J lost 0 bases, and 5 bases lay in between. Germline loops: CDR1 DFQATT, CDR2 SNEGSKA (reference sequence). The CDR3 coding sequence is TGCAGTGCTGAGAGAGCCAAAAACATTCAGTACTTC. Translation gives CSAERAKNIQYF.

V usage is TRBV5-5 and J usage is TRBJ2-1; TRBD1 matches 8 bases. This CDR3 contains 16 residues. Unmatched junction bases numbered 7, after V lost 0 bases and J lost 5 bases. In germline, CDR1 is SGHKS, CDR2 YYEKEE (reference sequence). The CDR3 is CASSLEDRALNNEQFF. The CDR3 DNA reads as TGTGCCAGCAGCTTGGAGGACAGGGCCCTCAACAATGAGCAGTTCTTC. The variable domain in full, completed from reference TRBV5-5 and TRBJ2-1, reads DAGVTQSPTHLIKTRGQQVTLRCSPISGHKSVSWYQQVLGQGPQFIFQYYEKEERGRGNFPDRFSARQFPNYSSELNVNALLLGDSALYLCASSLEDRALNNEQFFGPGTRLTVL.

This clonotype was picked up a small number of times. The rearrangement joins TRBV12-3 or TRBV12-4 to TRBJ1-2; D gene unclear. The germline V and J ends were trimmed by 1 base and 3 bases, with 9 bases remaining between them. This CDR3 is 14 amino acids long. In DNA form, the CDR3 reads TGTGCCAGCAGTTTAGGGGGTGTTGACTATGGCTACACCTTC. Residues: CASSLGGVDYGYTF.

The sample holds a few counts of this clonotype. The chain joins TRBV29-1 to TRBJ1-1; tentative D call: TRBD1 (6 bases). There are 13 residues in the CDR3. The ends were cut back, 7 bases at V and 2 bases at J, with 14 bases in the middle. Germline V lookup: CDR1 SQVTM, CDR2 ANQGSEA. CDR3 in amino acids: CSALEGGNTEAFF. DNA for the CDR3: TGCAGCGCCCTCGAGGGGGGAAACACTGAAGCTTTCTTT.

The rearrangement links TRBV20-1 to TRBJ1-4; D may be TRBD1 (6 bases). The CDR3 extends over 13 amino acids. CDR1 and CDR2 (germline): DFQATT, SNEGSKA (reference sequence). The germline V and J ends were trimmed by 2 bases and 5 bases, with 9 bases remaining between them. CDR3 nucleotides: TGCAGTGCTAGAACAGGGCCCAATGAAAAACTGTTTTTT. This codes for CSARTGPNEKLFF.

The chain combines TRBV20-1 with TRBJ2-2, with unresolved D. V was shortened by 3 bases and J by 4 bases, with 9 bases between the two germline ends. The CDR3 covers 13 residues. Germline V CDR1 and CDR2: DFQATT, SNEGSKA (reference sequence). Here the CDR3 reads CSASTRSTGELFF. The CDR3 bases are TGCAGTGCTAGCACCAGGAGCACCGGGGAGCTGTTTTTT.

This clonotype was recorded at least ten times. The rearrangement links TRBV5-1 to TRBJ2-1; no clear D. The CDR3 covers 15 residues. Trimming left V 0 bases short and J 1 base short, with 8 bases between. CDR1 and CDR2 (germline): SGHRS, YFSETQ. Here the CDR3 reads CASSLAGDSYNEQFF. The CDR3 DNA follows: TGCGCCAGCAGCTTGGCAGGAGATTCCTACAATGAGCAGTTCTTC.

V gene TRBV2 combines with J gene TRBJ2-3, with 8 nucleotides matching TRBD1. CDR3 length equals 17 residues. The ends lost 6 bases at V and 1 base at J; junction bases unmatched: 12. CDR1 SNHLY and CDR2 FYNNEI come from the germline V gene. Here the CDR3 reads CASSPPRTGPRTDTQYF. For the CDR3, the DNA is TGTGCCAGCAGCCCACCCCGGACAGGGCCCCGCACAGATACGCAGTATTTT.

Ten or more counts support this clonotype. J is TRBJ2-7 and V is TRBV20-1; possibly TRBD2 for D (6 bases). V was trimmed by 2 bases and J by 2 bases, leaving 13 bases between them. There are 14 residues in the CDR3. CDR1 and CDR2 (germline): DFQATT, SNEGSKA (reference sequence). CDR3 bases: TGCAGTGCTAGAAAGGCTAGCGCTCCCTACGAGCAGTACTTC. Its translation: CSARKASAPYEQYF.

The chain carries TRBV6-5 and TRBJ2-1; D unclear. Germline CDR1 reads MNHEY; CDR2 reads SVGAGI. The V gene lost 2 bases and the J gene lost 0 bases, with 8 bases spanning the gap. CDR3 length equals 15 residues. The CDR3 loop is CASSYVGPSYNEQFF. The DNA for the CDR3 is TGTGCCAGCAGTTACGTAGGCCCCTCCTACAATGAGCAGTTCTTC.

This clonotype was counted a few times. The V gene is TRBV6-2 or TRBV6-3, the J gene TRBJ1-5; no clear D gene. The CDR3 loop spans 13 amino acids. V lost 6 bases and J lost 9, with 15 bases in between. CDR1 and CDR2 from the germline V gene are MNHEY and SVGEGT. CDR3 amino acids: CASRYRPMMPQHF. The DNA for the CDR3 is TGTGCCAGCAGATACAGACCCATGATGCCCCAGCATTTT.

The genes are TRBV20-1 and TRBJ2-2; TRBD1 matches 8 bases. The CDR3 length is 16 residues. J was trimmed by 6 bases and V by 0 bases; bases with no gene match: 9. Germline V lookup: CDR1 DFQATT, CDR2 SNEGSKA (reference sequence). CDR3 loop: CSARDHRTGTAGELFF. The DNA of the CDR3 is TGCAGTGCTAGAGATCACCGGACAGGGACGGCCGGGGAGCTGTTTTTT.

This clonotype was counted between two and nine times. CDR3 sequence (DNA): TGCGCCAGCAGCCAAGATCCGGGAGGCCAAGAGACCCAGTACTTC. Translating it yields CASSQDPGGQETQYF. The genes are TRBV4-1 and TRBJ2-5; 7 positions agree with TRBD2. CDR3 length equals 15 residues. Germline CDR1 and CDR2: MGHRA and YSYEKL. The V segment lost 0 bases and the J segment 1 base; nucleotides outside the gene matches: 2.

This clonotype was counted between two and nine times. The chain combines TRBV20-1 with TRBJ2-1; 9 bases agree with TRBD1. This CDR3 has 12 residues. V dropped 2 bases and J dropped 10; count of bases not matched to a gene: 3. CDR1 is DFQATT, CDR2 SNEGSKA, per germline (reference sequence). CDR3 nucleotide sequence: TGCAGTGCTAGACCAACAGGGGGCGAGCAGTTCTTC. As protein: CSARPTGGEQFF.

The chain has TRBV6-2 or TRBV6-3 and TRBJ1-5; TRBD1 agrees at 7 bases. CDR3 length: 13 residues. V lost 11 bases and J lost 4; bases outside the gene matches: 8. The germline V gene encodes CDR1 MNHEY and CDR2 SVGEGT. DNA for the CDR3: TGTGCCGGCGGGACAGCGAGGAATCAGCCCCAGCATTTT. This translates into CAGGTARNQPQHF.

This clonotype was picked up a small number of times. The CDR3 loop is CASSLEGLGGETQYF. DNA for the CDR3: TGCGCCAGCAGCTTGGAGGGTCTCGGAGGGGAGACCCAGTACTTC. The rearrangement links TRBV5-1 to TRBJ2-5; D perhaps matches TRBD2 (6 bases). The V gene lost 0 bases and the J gene lost 5 bases, with 14 bases spanning the gap. Germline CDR1 SGHRS, CDR2 YFSETQ. The CDR3 extends over 15 amino acids.

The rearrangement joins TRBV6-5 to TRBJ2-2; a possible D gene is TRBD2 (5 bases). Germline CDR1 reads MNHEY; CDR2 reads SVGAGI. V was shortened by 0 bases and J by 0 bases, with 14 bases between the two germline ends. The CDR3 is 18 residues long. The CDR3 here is CASSYSYYGLANTGELFF. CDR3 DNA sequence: TGTGCCAGCAGTTACTCCTATTACGGACTGGCGAACACCGGGGAGCTGTTTTTT.

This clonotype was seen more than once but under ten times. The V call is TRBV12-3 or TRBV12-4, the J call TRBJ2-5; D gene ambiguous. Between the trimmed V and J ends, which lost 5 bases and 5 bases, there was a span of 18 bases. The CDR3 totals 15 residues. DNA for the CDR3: TGTGCCAGCAGTCTCCCGGGCTCCCTGGGGGAGACCCAGTACTTC. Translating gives CASSLPGSLGETQYF.

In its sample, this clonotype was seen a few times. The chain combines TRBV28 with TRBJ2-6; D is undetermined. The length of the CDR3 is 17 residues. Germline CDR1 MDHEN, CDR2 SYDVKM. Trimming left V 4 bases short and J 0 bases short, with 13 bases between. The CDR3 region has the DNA TGTGCCAGCAGTTCCCCCAGTCCTTACTCTGGGGCCAACGTCCTGACTTTC. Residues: CASSSPSPYSGANVLTF.

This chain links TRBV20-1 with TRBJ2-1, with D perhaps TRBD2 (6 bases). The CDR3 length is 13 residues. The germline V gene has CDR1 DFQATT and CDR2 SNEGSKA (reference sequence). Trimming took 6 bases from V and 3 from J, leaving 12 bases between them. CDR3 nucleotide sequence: TGCAGTGCCAGTAGCGGTTTCTACAATGAGCAGTTCTTC. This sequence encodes CSASSGFYNEQFF.

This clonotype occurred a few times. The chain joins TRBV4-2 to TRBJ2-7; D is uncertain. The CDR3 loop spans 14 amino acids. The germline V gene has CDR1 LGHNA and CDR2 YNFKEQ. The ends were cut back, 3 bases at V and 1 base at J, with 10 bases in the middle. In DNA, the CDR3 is TGTGCCAGCAGCCATAGGCTTGCGTCCTACGAGCAGTACTTC. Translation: CASSHRLASYEQYF.

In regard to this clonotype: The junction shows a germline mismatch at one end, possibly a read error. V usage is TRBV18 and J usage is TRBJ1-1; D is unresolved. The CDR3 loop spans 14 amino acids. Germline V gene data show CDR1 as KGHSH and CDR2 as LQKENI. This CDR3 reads CASSPLPGNSEAFF. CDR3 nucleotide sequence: TGTGCCAGCTCACCCCTCCCGGGGAACAGTGAAGCTTTCTTT.